This entry features one T cell receptor beta chain sequence. This specimen belongs to a study of blood T cell repertoires in COVID-19. TCRdb's table, derived via immunoSEQ multiplex PCR, lists solely in-frame clones and lacks some. The profile covers some 170,000 clones, with roughly 90% appearing a single time and roughly 1.2% taken by the ten largest. The length of the CDR3 is 14 residues. From germline, CDR1 is SEHNR and CDR2 FQNEAQ (reference sequence). V lost 5 bases, J lost 2 bases, and 12 bases lay in between. The TCR was taken from a human donor with acute COVID-19. The donor label of this sample is uncertain. J is TRBJ1-2 and V is TRBV7-9; maybe TRBD1 (6 bases). Sequencing was done on a sample of PBMCs or T cells enriched from blood (not recorded which). The CDR3, as DNA: TGTGCCAGCAGCACTACGGGACACAACTATGGCTACACCTTC. It is translated as CASSTTGHNYGYTF. The whole variable domain, filled in from reference TRBV7-9 and TRBJ1-2, reads DTGVSQNPRHKITKRGQNVTFRCDPISEHNRLYWYRQTLGQGPEFLTYFQNEAQLEKSRLLSDRFSAERPKGSFSTLEIQRTEQGDSAMYLCASSTTGHNYGYTFGSGTRLTVV.